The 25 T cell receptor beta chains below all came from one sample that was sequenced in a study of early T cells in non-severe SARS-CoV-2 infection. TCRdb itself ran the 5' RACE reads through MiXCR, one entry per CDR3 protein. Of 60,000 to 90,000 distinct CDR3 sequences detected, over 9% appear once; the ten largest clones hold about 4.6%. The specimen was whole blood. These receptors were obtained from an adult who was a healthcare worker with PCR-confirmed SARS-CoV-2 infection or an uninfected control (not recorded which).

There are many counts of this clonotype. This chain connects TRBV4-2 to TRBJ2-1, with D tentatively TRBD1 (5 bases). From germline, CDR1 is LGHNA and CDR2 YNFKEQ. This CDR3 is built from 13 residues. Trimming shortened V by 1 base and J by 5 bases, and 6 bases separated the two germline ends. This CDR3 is CASSQVTDNEQFF. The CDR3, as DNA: TGTGCCAGCAGCCAAGTGACAGACAATGAGCAGTTCTTC.

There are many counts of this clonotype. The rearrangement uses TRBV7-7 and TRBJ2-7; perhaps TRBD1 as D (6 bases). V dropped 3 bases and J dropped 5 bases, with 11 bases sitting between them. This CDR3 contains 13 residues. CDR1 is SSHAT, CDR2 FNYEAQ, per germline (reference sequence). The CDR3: CASSFFRGDEQYF. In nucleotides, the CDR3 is TGTGCCAGCAGCTTCTTCAGGGGAGACGAGCAGTACTTC.

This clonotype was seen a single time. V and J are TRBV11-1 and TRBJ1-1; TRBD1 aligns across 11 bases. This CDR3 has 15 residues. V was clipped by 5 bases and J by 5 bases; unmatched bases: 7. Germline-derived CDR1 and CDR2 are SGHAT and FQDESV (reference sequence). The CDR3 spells CASSPRDRGRTEAFF. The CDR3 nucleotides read TGTGCCAGCAGCCCGAGGGACAGGGGGAGAACTGAAGCTTTCTTT.

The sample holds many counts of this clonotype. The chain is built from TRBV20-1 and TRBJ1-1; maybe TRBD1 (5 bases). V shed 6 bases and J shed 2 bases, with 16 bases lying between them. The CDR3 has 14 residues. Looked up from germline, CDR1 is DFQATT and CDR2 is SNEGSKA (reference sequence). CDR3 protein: CSASGAVRNTEAFF. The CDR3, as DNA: TGCAGTGCCTCTGGGGCAGTGCGAAACACTGAAGCTTTCTTT.

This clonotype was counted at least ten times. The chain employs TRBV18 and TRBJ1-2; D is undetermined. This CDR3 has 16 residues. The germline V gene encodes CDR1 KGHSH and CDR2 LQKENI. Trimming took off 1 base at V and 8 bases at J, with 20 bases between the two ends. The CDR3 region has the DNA TGTGCCAGCTCACCACGGGCTGGCAGGCAGTCAGGAGGCTACACCTTC. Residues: CASSPRAGRQSGGYTF.

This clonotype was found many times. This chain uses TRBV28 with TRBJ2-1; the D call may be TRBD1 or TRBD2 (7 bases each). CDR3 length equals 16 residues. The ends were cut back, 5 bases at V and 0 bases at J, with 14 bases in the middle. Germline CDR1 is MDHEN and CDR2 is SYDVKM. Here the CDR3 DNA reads TGTGCCAGCAGTACCAGGGGGAGGGGCTCCTACAATGAGCAGTTCTTC. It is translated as CASSTRGRGSYNEQFF.

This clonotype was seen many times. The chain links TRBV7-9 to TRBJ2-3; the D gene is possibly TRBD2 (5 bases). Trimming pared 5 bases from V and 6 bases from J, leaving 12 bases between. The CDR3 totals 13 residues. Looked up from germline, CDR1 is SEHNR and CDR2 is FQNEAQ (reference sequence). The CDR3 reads CASSPRGPDTQYF. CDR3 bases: TGTGCCAGCAGCCCCCGAGGGCCTGATACGCAGTATTTT.

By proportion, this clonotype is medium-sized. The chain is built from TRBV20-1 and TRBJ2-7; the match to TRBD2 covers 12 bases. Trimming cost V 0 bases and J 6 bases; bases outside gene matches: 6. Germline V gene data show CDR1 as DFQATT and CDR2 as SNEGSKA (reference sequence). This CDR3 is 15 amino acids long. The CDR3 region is CSAREGLAGFGEQYF. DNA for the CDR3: TGCAGTGCTAGAGAAGGACTAGCGGGATTTGGCGAGCAGTACTTC.

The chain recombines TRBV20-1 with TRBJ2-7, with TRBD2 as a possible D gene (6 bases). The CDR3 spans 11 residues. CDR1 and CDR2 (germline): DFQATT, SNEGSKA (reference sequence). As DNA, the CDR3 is TGCAGCGCAAGGCGTAGCGGCGAGCAGTACTTC. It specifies CSARRSGEQYF.

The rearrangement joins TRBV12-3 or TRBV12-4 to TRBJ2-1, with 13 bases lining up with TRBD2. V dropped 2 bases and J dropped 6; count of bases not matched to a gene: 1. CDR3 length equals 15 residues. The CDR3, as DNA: TGTGCCAGCAGTTTACGGACTAGCGGGGGCAATGAGCAGTTCTTC. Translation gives CASSLRTSGGNEQFF.

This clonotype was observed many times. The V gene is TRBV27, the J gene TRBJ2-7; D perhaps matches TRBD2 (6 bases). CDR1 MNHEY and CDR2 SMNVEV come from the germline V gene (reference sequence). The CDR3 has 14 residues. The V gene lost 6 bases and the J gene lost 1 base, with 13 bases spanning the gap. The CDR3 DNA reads TGTGCCAGCAGCACCAATCTAGCGTCCTACGAGCAGTACTTC. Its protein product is CASSTNLASYEQYF.

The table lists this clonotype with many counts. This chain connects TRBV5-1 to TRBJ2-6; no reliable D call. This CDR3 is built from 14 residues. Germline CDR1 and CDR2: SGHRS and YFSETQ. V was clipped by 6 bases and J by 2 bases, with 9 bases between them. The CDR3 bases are TGCGCCAGCAAACCTGCTCCTGGGGCCAACGTCCTGACTTTC. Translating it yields CASKPAPGANVLTF.

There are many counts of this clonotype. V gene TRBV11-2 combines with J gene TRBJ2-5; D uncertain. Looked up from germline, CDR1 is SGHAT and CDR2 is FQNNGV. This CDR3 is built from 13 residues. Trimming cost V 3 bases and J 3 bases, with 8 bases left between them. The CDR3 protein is CASSLGEKETQYF. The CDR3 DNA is TGTGCCAGCAGCTTGGGTGAGAAAGAGACCCAGTACTTC. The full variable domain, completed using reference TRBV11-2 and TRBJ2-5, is EAGVAQSPRYKIIEKRQSVAFWCNPISGHATLYWYQQILGQGPKLLIQFQNNGVVDDSQLPKDRFSAERLKGVDSTLKIQPAKLEDSAVYLCASSLGEKETQYFGPGTRLLVL.

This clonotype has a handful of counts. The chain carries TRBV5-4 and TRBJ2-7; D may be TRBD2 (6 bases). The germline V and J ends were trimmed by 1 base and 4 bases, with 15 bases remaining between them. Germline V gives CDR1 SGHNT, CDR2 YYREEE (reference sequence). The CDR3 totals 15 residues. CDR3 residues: CASSLYGSLGYEQYF. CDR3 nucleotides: TGTGCCAGCAGCTTGTACGGGAGTCTGGGATACGAGCAGTACTTC. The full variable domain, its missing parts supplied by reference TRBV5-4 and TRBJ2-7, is ETGVTQSPTHLIKTRGQQVTLRCSSQSGHNTVSWYQQALGQGPQFIFQYYREEENGRGNFPPRFSGLQFPNYSSELNVNALELDDSALYLCASSLYGSLGYEQYFGPGTRLTVT.

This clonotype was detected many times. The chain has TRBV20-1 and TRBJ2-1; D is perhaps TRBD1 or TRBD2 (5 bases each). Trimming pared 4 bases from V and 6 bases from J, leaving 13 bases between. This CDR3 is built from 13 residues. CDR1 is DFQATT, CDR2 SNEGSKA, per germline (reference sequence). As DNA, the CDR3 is TGCAGTGCTAATTCACCTGGGGGCAATGAGCAGTTCTTC. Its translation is CSANSPGGNEQFF.

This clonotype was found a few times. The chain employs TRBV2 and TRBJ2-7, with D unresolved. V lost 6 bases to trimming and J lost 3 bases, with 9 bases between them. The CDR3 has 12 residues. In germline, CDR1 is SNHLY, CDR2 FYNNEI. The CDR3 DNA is TGTGCCAGCAGCGATCTTTACTACGAGCAGTACTTC. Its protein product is CASSDLYYEQYF.

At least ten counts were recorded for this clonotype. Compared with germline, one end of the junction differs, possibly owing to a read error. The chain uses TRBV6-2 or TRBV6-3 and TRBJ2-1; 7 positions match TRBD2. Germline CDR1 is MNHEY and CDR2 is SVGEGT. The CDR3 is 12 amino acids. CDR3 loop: CASSQIAGLGLF. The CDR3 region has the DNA TGTGCCAGCAGCCAAATAGCGGGTCTGGGGCTCTTC.

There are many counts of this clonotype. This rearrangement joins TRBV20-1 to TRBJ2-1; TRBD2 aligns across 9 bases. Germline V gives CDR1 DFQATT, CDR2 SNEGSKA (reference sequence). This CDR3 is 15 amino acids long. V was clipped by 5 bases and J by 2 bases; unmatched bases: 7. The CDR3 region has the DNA TGCAGTGCTCCCCTAGCGGGAACAACCTACAATGAGCAGTTCTTC. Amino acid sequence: CSAPLAGTTYNEQFF.

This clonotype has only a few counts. The CDR3 reads CASSLESVTANYGYTF. CDR3 coding DNA: TGCGCCAGCAGCTTGGAGTCAGTTACAGCTAACTATGGCTACACCTTC. The chain has TRBV5-1 and TRBJ1-2, with D unclear. The CDR3 runs to 16 residues. Germline assignment: CDR1 SGHRS and CDR2 YFSETQ. The germline V and J ends were trimmed by 0 bases and 0 bases, with 12 bases remaining between them.

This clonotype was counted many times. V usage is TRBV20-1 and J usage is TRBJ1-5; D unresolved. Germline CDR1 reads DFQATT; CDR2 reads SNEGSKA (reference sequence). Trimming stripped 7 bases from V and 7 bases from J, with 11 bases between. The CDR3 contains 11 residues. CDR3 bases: TGCAGTGTTGCGAAAGGCCAGCCCCAGCATTTT. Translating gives CSVAKGQPQHF.

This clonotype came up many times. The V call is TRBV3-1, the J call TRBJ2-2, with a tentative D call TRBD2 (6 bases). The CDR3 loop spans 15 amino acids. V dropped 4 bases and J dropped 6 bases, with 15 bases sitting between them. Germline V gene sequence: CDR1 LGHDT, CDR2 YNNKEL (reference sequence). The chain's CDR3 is CASSPRDSYPGELFF. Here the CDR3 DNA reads TGTGCCAGCAGCCCGCGGGACTCCTACCCCGGGGAGCTGTTTTTT.

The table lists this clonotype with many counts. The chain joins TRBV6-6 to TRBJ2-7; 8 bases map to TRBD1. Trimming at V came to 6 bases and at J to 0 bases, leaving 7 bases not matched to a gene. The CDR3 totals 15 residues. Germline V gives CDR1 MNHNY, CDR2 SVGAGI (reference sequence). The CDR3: CASSARDRPSYEQYF. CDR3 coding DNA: TGTGCCAGCAGCGCCCGGGACAGGCCCTCCTACGAGCAGTACTTC.

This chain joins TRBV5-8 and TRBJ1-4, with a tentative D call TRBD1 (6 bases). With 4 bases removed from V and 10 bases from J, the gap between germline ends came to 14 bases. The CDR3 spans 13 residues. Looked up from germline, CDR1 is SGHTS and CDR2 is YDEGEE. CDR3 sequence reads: CASSRGPDGKLFF. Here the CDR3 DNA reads TGTGCCAGCAGCCGGGGGCCCGATGGAAAACTGTTTTTT. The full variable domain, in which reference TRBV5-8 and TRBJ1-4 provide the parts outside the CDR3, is EAGVTQSPTHLIKTRGQQATLRCSPISGHTSVYWYQQALGLGLQFLLWYDEGEERNRGNFPPRFSGRQFPNYSSELNVNALELEDSALYLCASSRGPDGKLFFGSGTQLSVL.

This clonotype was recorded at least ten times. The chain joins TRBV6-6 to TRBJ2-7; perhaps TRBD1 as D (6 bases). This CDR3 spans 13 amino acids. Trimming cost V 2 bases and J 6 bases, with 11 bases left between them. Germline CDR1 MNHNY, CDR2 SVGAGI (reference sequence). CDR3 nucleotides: TGTGCCAGCAGTTACAGGGGGTTGGGCGAGCAGTACTTC. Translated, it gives CASSYRGLGEQYF.

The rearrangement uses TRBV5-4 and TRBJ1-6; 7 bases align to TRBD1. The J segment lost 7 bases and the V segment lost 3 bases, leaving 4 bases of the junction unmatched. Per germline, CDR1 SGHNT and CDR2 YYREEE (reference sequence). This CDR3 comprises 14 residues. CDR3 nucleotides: TGTGCCAGCAGCTCACAGGGGAACAATTCACCCCTCCACTTT. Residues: CASSSQGNNSPLHF.